Below are 13 T cell receptor beta chains sequenced from a single sample in a study of OX40 agonist ivuxolimab in advanced cancers. Sequencing was performed with immunoSEQ multiplex PCR; in TCRdb, only in-frame clones are kept and a portion is missing. This sample yields tens of thousands of clones, of which 75% to 90% are seen a single time; more than 5.5% belongs to the top ten. Sequencing used CD4+ or CD8+ T cells sorted from blood, obtained in a trial of the OX40 agonist ivuxolimab. These receptors were taken from an adult with an advanced solid tumor such as melanoma, head and neck, liver or kidney cancer.

J is TRBJ2-7 and V is TRBV7-9, with D perhaps TRBD1 or TRBD2 (5 bases each). The CDR3 is made up of 13 amino acids. V lost 8 bases and J 6 bases, leaving 17 bases between the germline ends. Germline-derived CDR1 and CDR2 are SEHNR and FQNEAQ (reference sequence). In DNA, the CDR3 is TGTGCCAGCGGGGGAAGAGAGCGGCTCGAGCAGTACTTC. This translates into CASGGRERLEQYF.

The rearrangement joins TRBV6-5 to TRBJ1-2; 8 nucleotides agree with TRBD1. V was pared by 0 bases and J by 8 bases, with 11 bases of the junction left unmatched. The CDR3 loop spans 16 amino acids. In germline, CDR1 is MNHEY, CDR2 SVGAGI. CDR3 nucleotide sequence: TGTGCCAGCAGTTACTCGGGGACAGGAGGGGGTGGCGGCTACACCTTC. Encoded protein: CASSYSGTGGGGGYTF.

The gene calls are TRBV4-3 and TRBJ2-1; TRBD1 agrees at 9 bases. The V gene end was trimmed by 4 bases and the J gene end by 2 bases; junction bases not matched to a gene: 6. The CDR3 is 16 amino acids. Germline loops: CDR1 LGHNA, CDR2 YSLEER. CDR3 sequence: CASSPGQGGPYNEQFF. CDR3 DNA: TGCGCCAGCAGCCCGGGACAGGGCGGCCCCTACAATGAGCAGTTCTTC.

The DNA of the CDR3 is TGTGCCAGCAGCTATGGACCGGGACAAACGGATGAAAAACTGTTTTTT. Its translation is CASSYGPGQTDEKLFF. The V call is TRBV7-9, the J call TRBJ1-4, with D possibly matching TRBD1 (6 bases). V was shortened by 4 bases and J by 6 bases, with 18 bases between the two germline ends. Per the germline V gene, CDR1 is SEHNR and CDR2 is FQNEAQ (reference sequence). This CDR3 contains 16 residues.

For the CDR3, the DNA is TGTGCCAGCAGCGCCTCATCCGCTAGCGGGACCTACAATGAGCAGTTCTTC. It is translated as CASSASSASGTYNEQFF. V gene TRBV9 combines with J gene TRBJ2-1; 9 positions match TRBD2. The CDR3 has 17 amino acids. V lost 3 bases and J lost 2; bases outside the gene matches: 9. In germline, CDR1 is SGDLS, CDR2 YYNGEE.

The chain links TRBV15 to TRBJ2-1; a weak D match, TRBD2 (7 bases). This CDR3 has 16 residues. V shed 3 bases and J shed 5 bases, with 17 bases lying between them. CDR1 and CDR2 (germline): LNHNV, YYDKDF (reference sequence). The DNA of the CDR3 is TGTGCCACCAGCAGGGCGCTGGGGGGGGCCAACAATGAGCAGTTCTTC. It translates to CATSRALGGANNEQFF.

This chain links TRBV12-5 with TRBJ1-4, with 10 bases matching TRBD1. V lost 4 bases and J lost 8; bases outside the gene matches: 7. The length of the CDR3 is 15 residues. CDR1 LGHNT and CDR2 FRNRAP come from the germline V gene. The CDR3 DNA follows: TGTGCTAGTGGTTCAACCGACAGGGGGCGAGAAAAACTGTTTTTT. Protein sequence: CASGSTDRGREKLFF.

The V and J genes are TRBV4-1 and TRBJ1-5, with 10 bases that match TRBD1. Per the germline V gene, CDR1 is MGHRA and CDR2 is YSYEKL. The CDR3 is made up of 17 amino acids. V dropped 2 bases and J dropped 6; count of bases not matched to a gene: 10. CDR3 in DNA: TGCGCCAGCAGCCAACCTCCCGGACAGGGGGATGGTCAGCCCCAGCATTTT. It yields the protein CASSQPPGQGDGQPQHF.

V usage is TRBV27 and J usage is TRBJ1-2, with D possibly TRBD1 on 6 matching bases. CDR3 length: 14 amino acids. The V gene lost 2 bases and the J gene lost 4 bases, with 11 bases spanning the gap. Germline CDR1 and CDR2: MNHEY and SMNVEV (reference sequence). The DNA for the CDR3 is TGTGCCAGCAGTTTAGGGGGCGATGGCTATGGCTACACCTTC. This gives the protein CASSLGGDGYGYTF.

This clone was seen just once. V is TRBV5-6 and J is TRBJ1-3; D may be TRBD1 (6 bases). V was trimmed by 4 bases and J by 0 bases, leaving 23 bases between them. The CDR3 is made up of 19 amino acids. CDR1 is SGHDT and CDR2 is YYEEEE in the germline V gene. CDR3 sequence (DNA): TGTGCCAGCAGCCGGGGCATAGTGTTGACAGGCCTCTCTGGAAACACCATATATTTT. Amino acid sequence: CASSRGIVLTGLSGNTIYF.

V usage is TRBV29-1 and J usage is TRBJ2-3, with a possible D match to TRBD1 (6 bases). V shed 3 bases and J shed 0 bases, with 19 bases lying between them. This CDR3 is 17 amino acids long. Germline loops: CDR1 SQVTM, CDR2 ANQGSEA. CDR3 bases: TGCAGCGTTGACGCAGGGGCCCTATTCTCCAGCACAGATACGCAGTATTTT. It is translated as CSVDAGALFSSTDTQYF.

The rearrangement uses TRBV19 and TRBJ2-5; no reliable D call. Germline CDR1 is LNHDA and CDR2 is SQIVND (reference sequence). The CDR3 has 11 residues. Trimming removed 11 bases at V and 3 bases at J, with 10 bases between. The CDR3 sequence is CAGIRKETQYF. The CDR3 nucleotides are TGTGCCGGAATAAGGAAAGAGACCCAGTACTTC.

The V gene is TRBV28, the J gene TRBJ2-1; 13 bases are shared with TRBD2. The V gene's germline CDR1 is MDHEN and CDR2 SYDVKM. The CDR3 length is 15 residues. The junction had 4 bases not matched to a gene; V was cut back by 6 bases and J by 5 bases. Here the CDR3 reads CASSGTSGTHNEQFF. CDR3 DNA sequence: TGTGCCAGCAGCGGGACTAGCGGGACGCACAATGAGCAGTTCTTC.